The T cell receptor (beta chain) described here comes from a study of blood T cell repertoires in COVID-19 (dated by TCRdb to the early 2020s). Concerning the study at large: The collaborator samples originated in the United States, Italy and Spain and spanned the acute and convalescent phases of COVID-19. The material from the prospective study consisted of cDNA or gDNA derived from T cells, B-cell-depleted T cells, or PBMCs. The sample metadata nearly always contained a de-identified subject ID, COVID-19 status, age in years and sex. Samples were obtained from the ongoing ImmuneRACE study (first 160 participants) and from some 1,300 subjects provided by 6 global collaborators. The repertoires were released in a freely available public database intended as a resource for research on the immune response to SARS-CoV-2. HLA class I and class II types, where available, came from metadata supplied by the sample provider rather than from assay-based typing. Subjects who had been exposed to COVID-19, were actively infected with it, or had recovered from it provided the deeply sampled blood TCRbeta repertoires that made up the dataset.

Points on this clone: What antigen it recognizes has not been identified. The record has no base qualities; no much larger clone is one base away.

The paper as a whole reports these results and caveats: The quantity of clinical and demographic metadata differed by source and by participant and was supplied without curation.

The immunoSEQ Assay, a bias-controlled multiplex PCR, was used to amplify TCRbeta CDR3 regions from genomic DNA. The original pipeline was this. Nucleated cell counts per sample were estimated from amplification of reference gene primers within the assay. To quantify the absolute abundance of each unique TCRbeta CDR3 rearrangement, sequence reads were collapsed and filtered. For each sample, productive Simpson clonality was calculated by taking the square root of Simpson's diversity index across productive rearrangements. The source is immuneACCESS, and TCRdb retained only in-frame sequences with V and J called. Part of the clones is not carried over; for the studies checked, unresolved V genes explain less than half of this, and the remainder is unexplained. That table furnishes V, J and clone size, whereas the DNA furnished D and trimming. Within this sample are around 180,000 clones, with about 77% of them counted one time only. Roughly a sixth of the sample is taken by the ten largest.

Participants in the prospective study were aged about 18 to 95 years, lived in some 24 United States geographic areas, and enrolled through a virtual design. To assign participants to cohorts, the prospective study relied on clinical history that participants themselves reported in a screening survey and a study questionnaire. Mobile phlebotomists in the prospective study collected whole blood, serum and a nasopharyngeal or oropharyngeal swab from every participant. Over a roughly 2-month period, participants in the prospective study had the option of providing additional blood draws and questionnaires. Blood samples from the prospective study were shipped frozen or at room temperature prior to DNA extraction. Based on the germline V gene, the CDR1 and CDR2 sequences are SGHDT and YYEEEE. At the junction V is shortened by 0 bases and J by 3 bases; bases outside the gene matches: 2. The CDR3 numbers 15 residues from cysteine through phenylalanine. This entry keeps only the CDR3 DNA: 45 bases, framed from base 1.

The specimen was PBMCs or T cells enriched from blood (not recorded which). This receptor chain uses TRBV5-6 and TRBJ1-4, with 7 central nucleotides matching TRBD1. The origin of this receptor is a woman between 45 and 65 years old with acute COVID-19. The CDR3 has the sequence CASSLEGAANEKLFF. The nucleotides read TGTGCCAGCAGCTTGGAGGGGGCAGCTAATGAAAAACTGTTTTTT.